These 32 T cell receptor beta chains were sequenced from one sample in a study of T cell changes during pregnancy in multiple sclerosis (dated by TCRdb to between 2019 and 2020). The protocol used for the library was the immunoSEQ multiplex PCR assay. This immuneACCESS table, as held by TCRdb, lists in-frame sequences with V and J called but not all clones. Of the missing ones, under half trace to an unresolved V gene in checked studies; the others have no known cause. This sample has roughly 47,000 clones in its table, and about 89% of those were observed once. The ten largest clones take up about 1% of the sample. The sequences come from CD4+ T cells from peripheral blood mononuclear cells, collected after pregnancy. These receptors all stem from a female donor with multiple sclerosis, enrolled in a pregnancy study.

This chain connects TRBV5-4 to TRBJ1-6, with D perhaps TRBD1 (6 bases). V lost 4 bases to trimming and J lost 6 bases, with 11 bases between them. The germline gives CDR1 SGHNT, CDR2 YYREEE (reference sequence). The CDR3 length is 14 residues. CDR3 coding DNA: TGTGCCAGCAGCGTCCGGACAGCTAATTCACCCCTCCACTTT. This translates into CASSVRTANSPLHF.

The chain recombines TRBV18 with TRBJ1-1, with a tentative D call TRBD1 (5 bases). The ends were cut back, 4 bases at V and 8 bases at J, with 11 bases in the middle. The CDR3 length is 12 residues. Germline V lookup: CDR1 KGHSH, CDR2 LQKENI. This CDR3 reads CASSLRASEAFF. In DNA, the CDR3 is TGTGCCAGCTCACTCAGGGCATCAGAAGCTTTCTTT.

This clone has just a few counts. One end of the junction fails to match germline, which may point to a read error. The chain recombines TRBV4-1 with TRBJ1-2; D ambiguous. This CDR3 is 13 amino acids long. Germline loops: CDR1 MGHRA, CDR2 YSYEKL. The CDR3, as DNA: TGCGCCAGCAGCCGCCCTGCAGATCCGAGACTCATCTTC. This sequence encodes CASSRPADPRLIF.

The V and J genes are TRBV2 and TRBJ2-7, with D perhaps TRBD2 (6 bases). In germline, CDR1 is SNHLY, CDR2 FYNNEI. The length of the CDR3 is 18 residues. V lost 2 bases and J 0 bases, leaving 20 bases between the germline ends. The CDR3 region has the DNA TGTGCCAGCAGTGAATCGCTTAGTGGGACTTCCAACTCCTACGAGCAGTACTTC. The encoded protein is CASSESLSGTSNSYEQYF. The complete variable domain, with remaining parts taken from reference TRBV2 and TRBJ2-7, reads EPEVTQTPSHQVTQMGQEVILRCVPISNHLYFYWYRQILGQKVEFLVSFYNNEISEKSEIFDDQFSVERPDGSNFTLKIRSTKLEDSAMYFCASSESLSGTSNSYEQYFGPGTRLTVT.

The chain is built from TRBV9 and TRBJ2-5, with D unresolved. CDR1 is SGDLS, CDR2 YYNGEE, per germline. Trimming took off 0 bases at V and 5 bases at J, with 14 bases between the two ends. This CDR3 is built from 15 residues. CDR3 sequence reads: CASSVGATDGETQYF. The CDR3, as DNA: TGTGCCAGCAGCGTAGGTGCGACTGACGGGGAGACCCAGTACTTC.

This clone was observed a few times. The CDR3 DNA reads as TGTGCCAGCAGTTACTCGAGTGGGGGCACCTACGAGCAGTACTTC. Translated: CASSYSSGGTYEQYF. The chain joins TRBV6-5 to TRBJ2-7, with D maybe TRBD1 (6 bases). CDR1 MNHEY and CDR2 SVGAGI come from the germline V gene. The CDR3 contains 15 residues. Trimming took 0 bases from V and 2 from J, leaving 11 bases between them.

The chain couples TRBV5-1 to TRBJ1-4, with 10 bases matching TRBD1. The CDR3 spans 14 residues. The trim removed 3 bases at V and 6 bases at J, leaving 2 bases unmatched. CDR1 is SGHRS and CDR2 is YFSETQ in the germline V gene. CDR3 protein: CASSSTGGDEKLFF. CDR3 DNA: TGCGCCAGCAGCTCGACAGGGGGCGATGAAAAACTGTTTTTT. The whole variable domain, filled in from reference TRBV5-1 and TRBJ1-4, reads KAGVTQTPRYLIKTRGQQVTLSCSPISGHRSVSWYQQTPGQGLQFLFEYFSETQRNKGNFPGRFSGRQFSNSRSEMNVSTLELGDSALYLCASSSTGGDEKLFFGSGTQLSVL.

The CDR3 DNA follows: TGTGCCAGCAGCGTCCGGGACAGGGGATTTACTTTAGTAGCCAAAAACATTCAGTACTTC. Protein sequence: CASSVRDRGFTLVAKNIQYF. The chain carries TRBV21-1 and TRBJ2-4; TRBD1, the table's D call, lacks a check against the DNA. TRBV21-1 is a pseudogene locus. This CDR3 region has 20 residues.

The V gene is TRBV5-5, the J gene TRBJ2-7; possible D gene TRBD2, 6 bases. Trimming removed 1 base from V and 3 bases from J, with 11 bases in between. There are 14 residues in the CDR3. Germline V gene data show CDR1 as SGHKS and CDR2 as YYEKEE (reference sequence). The CDR3 is CASSLWTTSYEQYF. CDR3 DNA: TGTGCCAGCAGCTTGTGGACTACTAGCTACGAGCAGTACTTC.

This clone was counted a few times. This rearrangement joins TRBV2 to TRBJ2-3; TRBD2 agrees at 8 bases. Germline CDR1 reads SNHLY; CDR2 reads FYNNEI. The CDR3 is 14 residues long. V lost 6 bases to trimming and J lost 4 bases; unmatched junction nucleotides: 6. In DNA form, the CDR3 reads TGTGCCAGCAGGGGGTCGACTAGCGCAGATACGCAGTATTTT. Its protein product is CASRGSTSADTQYF.

A single count supports this clone. The chain recombines TRBV13 with TRBJ2-1, with TRBD2 identical over 11 bases. The CDR3 totals 15 residues. CDR1 is PRHDT and CDR2 is FYEKMQ in the germline V gene (reference sequence). V was pared by 5 bases and J by 4 bases, with 4 bases of the junction left unmatched. CDR3 in amino acids: CASSRRLAGYNEQFF. The DNA of the CDR3 is TGTGCCAGCAGCCGTCGACTAGCGGGGTACAATGAGCAGTTCTTC.

The V gene is TRBV7-9, the J gene TRBJ1-2; no clear D. The CDR3 spans 14 residues. V was clipped by 1 base and J by 2 bases, with 8 bases between them. Germline V gene data show CDR1 as SEHNR and CDR2 as FQNEAQ (reference sequence). CDR3 amino acids: CASSLVSVNYGYTF. CDR3 DNA sequence: TGTGCCAGCAGCTTAGTATCGGTGAACTATGGCTACACCTTC.

V is TRBV2 and J is TRBJ2-5; no firm D call. V dropped 2 bases and J dropped 5 bases, with 6 bases sitting between them. Looked up from germline, CDR1 is SNHLY and CDR2 is FYNNEI. This CDR3 has 12 residues. For the CDR3, the DNA is TGTGCCAGCAGTGAACTAGTGGAGACCCAGTACTTC. Encoded protein: CASSELVETQYF.

The count of this clone is one. The V gene is TRBV2, the J gene TRBJ1-2; 7 nucleotides align to TRBD1. This CDR3 comprises 15 residues. V was clipped by 0 bases and J by 6 bases; unmatched bases: 7. CDR1 and CDR2 (germline): SNHLY, FYNNEI. The CDR3 DNA sequence: TGTGCCAGCAGTGAAGCGCTGAGACAGGGACATGGCTACACCTTC. Its protein is CASSEALRQGHGYTF.

This sequence joins TRBV29-1 and TRBJ1-2, with 10 nucleotides matching TRBD1. Trimming removed 8 bases from V and 3 bases from J; junction bases left unmatched: 3. The CDR3 has 12 residues. Per the germline V gene, CDR1 is SQVTM and CDR2 is ANQGSEA. In nucleotides, the CDR3 is TGCAGCTCGGGGACAGGGGACTATGGCTACACCTTC. It translates to CSSGTGDYGYTF. Supplemented by reference TRBV29-1 and TRBJ1-2, the full variable domain reads SAVISQKPSRDICQRGTSLTIQCQVDSQVTMMFWYRQQPGQSLTLIATANQGSEATYESGFVIDKFPISRPNLTFSTLTVSNMSPEDSSIYLCSSGTGDYGYTFGSGTRLTVV.

This chain uses TRBV6-1 with TRBJ2-1; D unresolved. The length of the CDR3 is 12 residues. Germline CDR1 and CDR2: MNHNS and SASEGT. V was cut by 2 bases and J by 5 bases, with 4 bases left in between. The CDR3 DNA reads as TGTGCCAGCAGTGAATGGCACAATGAGCAGTTCTTC. Amino acid sequence: CASSEWHNEQFF.

The chain employs TRBV21-1 and TRBJ2-7; the listed D gene, TRBD1, was not tested against the DNA. TRBV21-1 is classified as a pseudogene. This CDR3 region has 15 residues. The CDR3 reads CASSTRTGRMGEQYF. CDR3 coding DNA: TGTGCCAGCAGCACCCGGACAGGGCGAATGGGCGAGCAGTACTTC.

The rearrangement uses TRBV29-1 and TRBJ1-2; unclear D gene. CDR1 is SQVTM and CDR2 is ANQGSEA in the germline V gene. The CDR3 is 13 residues long. V shed 7 bases and J shed 3 bases, with 15 bases lying between them. The CDR3 reads CSAAAGGDYGYTF. CDR3 coding DNA: TGCAGCGCCGCGGCGGGAGGAGACTATGGCTACACCTTC.

The V gene is TRBV4-1, the J gene TRBJ1-2, with 7 bases lining up with TRBD1. The length of the CDR3 is 15 residues. V gave up 0 bases and J gave up 4 bases; unmatched junction bases: 5. The germline V gene has CDR1 MGHRA and CDR2 YSYEKL. The CDR3 sequence is CASSQDGRDSYGYTF. CDR3 DNA: TGCGCCAGCAGCCAAGATGGACGGGACAGCTATGGCTACACCTTC.

This chain connects TRBV12-5 to TRBJ2-5, with 12 bases matching TRBD2. The CDR3 runs 17 residues. V shed 6 bases, J shed 2 bases, and the junction held 10 bases outside the gene matches. CDR1 LGHNT and CDR2 FRNRAP come from the germline V gene. CDR3 amino acids: CASGPAIGLAGQETQYF. The CDR3 region has the DNA TGTGCTAGTGGCCCCGCCATCGGACTAGCGGGACAAGAGACCCAGTACTTC.

The chain uses TRBV7-9 and TRBJ2-5, with D possibly being TRBD2 (5 bases). This CDR3 has 14 residues. V was pared by 5 bases and J by 2 bases, with 12 bases between. Germline CDR1 SEHNR, CDR2 FQNEAQ (reference sequence). The CDR3: CASSRGLGQETQYF. CDR3 in DNA: TGTGCCAGCAGCAGAGGACTGGGTCAAGAGACCCAGTACTTC.

V usage is TRBV5-1 and J usage is TRBJ2-3; 10 bases map to TRBD1. CDR1 and CDR2 (germline): SGHRS, YFSETQ. Losses at the gene ends were 4 bases for V and 2 bases for J; bases not matched to a gene: 4. The CDR3 loop spans 15 amino acids. CDR3 sequence reads: CASSAGTGDTDTQYF. The CDR3 region has the DNA TGCGCCAGCAGCGCCGGGACAGGGGACACAGATACGCAGTATTTT.

The chain links TRBV10-3 to TRBJ2-5; TRBD2 matches at 9 bases. Germline V gene data show CDR1 as ENHRY and CDR2 as SYGVKD. After removal of 4 bases from V and 4 bases from J, the junction contained 16 bases not matched to a gene. The CDR3 has 18 residues. The CDR3 reads CAISAGPGLASMGETQYF. DNA for the CDR3: TGTGCCATCAGTGCTGGCCCGGGACTAGCCTCTATGGGAGAGACCCAGTACTTC.

This sequence joins TRBV5-4 and TRBJ1-4, with 7 positions matching TRBD1. V trimming: 4 bases; J trimming: 1 base; junction bases outside the gene matches: 1. The CDR3 length is 14 residues. Germline V gives CDR1 SGHNT, CDR2 YYREEE (reference sequence). The CDR3 coding sequence is TGTGCCAGCAGCCGACAGGGAACTAATGAAAAACTGTTTTTT. It encodes CASSRQGTNEKLFF.

This chain connects TRBV10-3 to TRBJ2-3; the D is unclear. CDR1 is ENHRY, CDR2 SYGVKD, per germline. Deletions cut 0 bases from V and 0 bases from J, with 10 bases between. CDR3 length: 16 residues. The CDR3, as DNA: TGTGCCATCAGTGAGTCGACTCTTTTTAGCACAGATACGCAGTATTTT. Its protein product is CAISESTLFSTDTQYF.

This chain links TRBV6-6 with TRBJ2-5, with 8 nucleotides matching TRBD2. The germline V gene has CDR1 MNHNY and CDR2 SVGAGI (reference sequence). There are 16 residues in the CDR3. The V segment lost 7 bases and the J segment 1 base; nucleotides outside the gene matches: 11. The CDR3 DNA reads TGTGCCAGCAAAGGTCAGAGCGGGAGACCCCAAGAGACCCAGTACTTC. Its translation: CASKGQSGRPQETQYF.

The chain combines TRBV7-2 with TRBJ2-7, with D perhaps TRBD2 (6 bases). V lost 4 bases, J lost 5 bases, and 18 bases lay in between. This CDR3 spans 15 amino acids. Germline V gene sequence: CDR1 SGHTA, CDR2 FQGNSA. The CDR3 nucleotides read TGTGCCAGCAGCTACGGCGGGGAGATTCGTGACGAGCAGTACTTC. The encoded protein is CASSYGGEIRDEQYF. Full variable domain (remainder filled in from reference TRBV7-2 and TRBJ2-7): GAGVSQSPSNKVTEKGKDVELRCDPISGHTALYWYRQSLGQGLEFLIYFQGNSAPDKSGLPSDRFSAERTGGSVSTLTIQRTQQEDSAVYLCASSYGGEIRDEQYFGPGTRLTVT.

The sample holds one count of this clone. The chain uses TRBV10-2 and TRBJ2-2, with 8 bases identical to TRBD1. Germline-derived CDR1 and CDR2 are WSHSY and SAAADI. The CDR3 runs 19 residues. V shed 6 bases and J 4 bases; nucleotides not matched to a gene: 19. The CDR3 nucleotides read TGCGCCAGCAGGGCCCTCGGGCAGGGGGCTTTTCCGAGCACCGGGGAGCTGTTTTTT. It translates to CASRALGQGAFPSTGELFF.

V is TRBV5-6 and J is TRBJ1-3; tentative D call: TRBD1 (5 bases). The V gene's germline CDR1 is SGHDT and CDR2 YYEEEE. Trimming took off 4 bases at V and 4 bases at J, with 18 bases between the two ends. CDR3 size: 16 residues. The CDR3 reads CASSPAGRGSGNTIYF. In nucleotides, the CDR3 is TGTGCCAGCAGCCCCGCAGGGCGAGGATCAGGAAACACCATATATTTT. The full variable domain, with the rest looked up from reference TRBV5-6 and TRBJ1-3, is DAGVTQSPTHLIKTRGQQVTLRCSPKSGHDTVSWYQQALGQGPQFIFQYYEEEERQRGNFPDRFSGHQFPNYSSELNVNALLLGDSALYLCASSPAGRGSGNTIYFGEGSWLTVV.

This clone was found a few times. CDR3 sequence (DNA): TGTGCCAGCAGGGGGGGAGCCGGGGAGCTGTTTTTT. Amino acids: CASRGGAGELFF. V gene TRBV6-5 combines with J gene TRBJ2-2, with D possibly TRBD2 on 6 matching bases. V was pared by 6 bases and J by 6 bases, with 8 bases between. CDR1 is MNHEY and CDR2 is SVGAGI in the germline V gene. The CDR3 has 12 amino acids.

The J gene is TRBJ2-2, the V gene TRBV6-5, with D tentatively TRBD1 (6 bases). Trimming removed 6 bases from V and 0 bases from J, with 11 bases in between. CDR1 is MNHEY, CDR2 SVGAGI, per germline. The CDR3 spans 15 residues. The CDR3 DNA is TGTGCCAGCAGCCCCCGGACAGCGAACACCGGGGAGCTGTTTTTT. Its protein product is CASSPRTANTGELFF.

V usage is TRBV4-3 and J usage is TRBJ1-2, with D unresolved. V lost 0 bases, J lost 4 bases, and 15 bases lay in between. This CDR3 has 16 residues. Germline V gene data show CDR1 as LGHNA and CDR2 as YSLEER. The CDR3 region has the DNA TGCGCCAGCAGCCAAGATAATGAGCGGTACACCTATGGCTACACCTTC. Amino acid sequence: CASSQDNERYTYGYTF.